This T cell receptor beta chain was observed in a study of beta chain features in type 1 diabetes. Study-level background: All samples yielded some 100,000,000 examined sorted cells. Findings and limits, study-wide: The question left open here concerned HLA type influencing TCRB rearrangement. Shortening that was moderate but significant affected the TCRB CDR3s of Type 1 diabetes patients in all four CD4+ subsets.

Note on this clone: Its antigen is still unknown.

Reverse transcribing all isolated RNA meant expressed TCRB transcripts were sequenced. Sequencing used immunoSEQ multiplex PCR; TCRdb keeps in-frame clones, though not all of them. This sample has about 390,000 clones, with over 8.5% found just once. Per germline, CDR1 SQVTM and CDR2 ANQGSEA. The CDR3 runs to 14 residues. The germline V and J ends were trimmed by 8 bases and 2 bases, with 17 bases remaining between them. The gene calls are TRBV29-1 and TRBJ2-3; possibly TRBD1 or TRBD2 for D (5 bases each). Sequenced: central memory CD4+ T cells from blood. The sequence derives from a man aged 25 to 40 with type 1 diabetes. The CDR3 loop reads CSSARGAYTDTQYF. CDR3 sequence (DNA): TGCAGCTCCGCCCGAGGGGCCTACACAGATACGCAGTATTTT.